These T cell receptor beta chains were read from a single sample in a study of early T cells in non-severe SARS-CoV-2 infection. TCRdb re-called the 5' RACE reads with MiXCR, one entry per CDR3 protein. This table holds over 95,000 distinct CDR3 sequences, around 17% found once. What was sequenced was whole blood. These receptors all stem from an adult who was a healthcare worker with PCR-confirmed SARS-CoV-2 infection or an uninfected control (not recorded which). Both conserved end residues are part of each CDR3. The order of the fields is J gene, V gene, CDR3 protein.

TRBJ1-1 TRBV6-5 CASRSKQGAGEAFF
TRBJ1-2 TRBV12-3/TRBV12-4 CASSHHRGLYGYTF
TRBJ2-3 TRBV20-1 CSAREPKGTDTQYF
TRBJ2-3 TRBV10-3 CATRALTDTQYF
TRBJ2-5 TRBV20-1 CSARDRRDTWVGETQYF
TRBJ1-1 TRBV20-1 CRPGRGTEAFF
TRBJ1-2 TRBV28 CASFANYGYTF
TRBJ1-4 TRBV5-4 CASSPTDDNEKLFF
TRBJ2-3 TRBV10-2 CASRFGDTQYF
TRBJ2-7 TRBV18 CASSPGTVTYEQYF
TRBJ2-7 TRBV7-8 CASSPRAGAYEQYF
TRBJ1-2 TRBV24-1 CATSDTAYGYTF
TRBJ1-1 TRBV5-1 CASSLKKAERAHTEAFF
TRBJ2-4 TRBV28 CASSPPKNIQYF